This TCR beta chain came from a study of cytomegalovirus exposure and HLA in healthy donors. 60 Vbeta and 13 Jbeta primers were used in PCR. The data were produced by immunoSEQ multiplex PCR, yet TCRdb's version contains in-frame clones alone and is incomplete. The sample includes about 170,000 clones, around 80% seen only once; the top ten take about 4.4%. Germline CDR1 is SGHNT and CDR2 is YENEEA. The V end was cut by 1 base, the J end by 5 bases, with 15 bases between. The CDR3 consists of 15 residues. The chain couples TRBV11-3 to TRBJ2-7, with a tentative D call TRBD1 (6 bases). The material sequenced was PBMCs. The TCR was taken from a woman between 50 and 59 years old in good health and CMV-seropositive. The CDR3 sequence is CASSLGQADGNEQYF. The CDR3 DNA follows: TGTGCCAGCAGCTTAGGACAGGCTGATGGGAACGAGCAGTACTTC.